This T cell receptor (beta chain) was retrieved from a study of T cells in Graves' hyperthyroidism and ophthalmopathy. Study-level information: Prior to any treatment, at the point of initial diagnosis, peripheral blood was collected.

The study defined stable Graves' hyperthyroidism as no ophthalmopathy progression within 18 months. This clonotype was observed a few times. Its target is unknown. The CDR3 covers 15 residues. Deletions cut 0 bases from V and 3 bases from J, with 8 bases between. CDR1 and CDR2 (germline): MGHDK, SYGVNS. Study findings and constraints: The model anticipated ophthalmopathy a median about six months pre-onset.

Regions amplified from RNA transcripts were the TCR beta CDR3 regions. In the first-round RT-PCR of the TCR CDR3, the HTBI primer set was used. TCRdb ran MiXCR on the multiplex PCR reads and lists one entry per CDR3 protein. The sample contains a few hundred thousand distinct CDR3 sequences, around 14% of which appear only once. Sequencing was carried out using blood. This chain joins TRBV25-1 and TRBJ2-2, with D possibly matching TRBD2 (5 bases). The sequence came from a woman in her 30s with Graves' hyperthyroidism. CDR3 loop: CASSEYRGYTGELFF. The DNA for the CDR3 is TGTGCCAGCAGTGAATACCGGGGTTACACCGGGGAGCTGTTTTTT.